This T cell receptor beta chain was recorded in a study of kidney transplant recipient with SARS-CoV-2 infection. TCRdb reprocessed the reads with MiXCR, giving one entry per CDR3 protein. The sample lists some 220,000 distinct CDR3 sequences; 25% to 35% were seen once. Trimming at V came to 6 bases and at J to 4 bases, leaving 11 bases not matched to a gene. Germline V gene sequence: CDR1 MNHEY, CDR2 SVGEGT. This CDR3 comprises 15 residues. This clonotype was observed many times. This clonotype originated in a male patient aged 25-45 years who had COVID-19 and was a kidney transplant recipient. Some T cells could come from the graft donor. This chain uses TRBV6-2 or TRBV6-3 with TRBJ2-5, with 7 positions matching TRBD1. Sequenced here: a blood sample, sampled at baseline and between days 110 and 120 from a kidney transplant recipient. CDR3 sequence: CASSPPEGGVETQYF. The CDR3 coding sequence is TGTGCCAGCAGCCCCCCGGAAGGGGGCGTAGAGACCCAGTACTTC.